The 3 T cell receptor beta chains presented below share a single source sample, sequenced in a study of blood T cell repertoires in COVID-19. The protocol was immunoSEQ multiplex PCR, while the TCRdb copy is restricted to in-frame clones and leaves out a portion. The table records under 250,000 clones, 82% of them present only once. Sequencing input: peripheral blood. All receptors come from a woman aged 80 or over with acute or convalescent COVID-19.

The genes are TRBV4-2 and TRBJ1-2, with D possibly TRBD1 on 5 matching bases. This CDR3 is 15 amino acids long. With 2 bases removed from V and 5 bases from J, the gap between germline ends came to 15 bases. Germline CDR1 and CDR2: LGHNA and YNFKEQ. CDR3 DNA: TGTGCCAGCAGCCAACAGGGCGGTACTGGGTATGGCTACACCTTC. It is translated as CASSQQGGTGYGYTF.

The genes are TRBV19 and TRBJ2-5; 12 nucleotides line up with TRBD2. Germline assignment: CDR1 LNHDA and CDR2 SQIVND (reference sequence). Unmatched junction bases numbered 7, after V lost 4 bases and J lost 7 bases. CDR3 length: 15 amino acids. Written as DNA, the CDR3 is TGTGCCAGTAGTAGACTAGCGGGGGCCGTCAGGACCCAGTACTTC. Protein: CASSRLAGAVRTQYF.

The rearrangement joins TRBV12-3 or TRBV12-4 to TRBJ1-1; 8 bases are a match to TRBD1. The CDR3 covers 12 residues. Trimming took 5 bases from V and 8 from J; bases not matched to a gene: 4. The CDR3 DNA sequence: TGTGCCAGCAGTCGACAGGGGAAGGAAGCTTTCTTT. It translates to CASSRQGKEAFF.